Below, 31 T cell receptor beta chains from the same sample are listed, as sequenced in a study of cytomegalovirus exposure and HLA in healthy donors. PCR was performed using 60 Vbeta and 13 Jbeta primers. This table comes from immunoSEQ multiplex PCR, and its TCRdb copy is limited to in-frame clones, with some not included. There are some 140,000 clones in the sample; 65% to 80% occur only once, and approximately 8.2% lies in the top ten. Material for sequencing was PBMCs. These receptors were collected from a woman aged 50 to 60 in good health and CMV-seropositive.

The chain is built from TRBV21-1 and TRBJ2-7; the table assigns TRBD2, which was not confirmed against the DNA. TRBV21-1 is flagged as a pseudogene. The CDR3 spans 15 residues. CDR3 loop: CATRGGGTSSYEQYF. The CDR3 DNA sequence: TGTGCCACCCGAGGCGGGGGAACCAGCTCCTACGAGCAGTACTTC.

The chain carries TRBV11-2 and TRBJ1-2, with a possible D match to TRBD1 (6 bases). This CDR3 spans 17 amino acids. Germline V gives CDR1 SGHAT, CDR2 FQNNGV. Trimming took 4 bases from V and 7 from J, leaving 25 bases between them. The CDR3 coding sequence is TGTGCCAGCAGCTCATCGGGACAATCCCTCCTAACTCGTGGCTACACCTTC. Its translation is CASSSSGQSLLTRGYTF. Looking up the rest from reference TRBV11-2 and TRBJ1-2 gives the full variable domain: EAGVAQSPRYKIIEKRQSVAFWCNPISGHATLYWYQQILGQGPKLLIQFQNNGVVDDSQLPKDRFSAERLKGVDSTLKIQPAKLEDSAVYLCASSSSGQSLLTRGYTFGSGTRLTVV.

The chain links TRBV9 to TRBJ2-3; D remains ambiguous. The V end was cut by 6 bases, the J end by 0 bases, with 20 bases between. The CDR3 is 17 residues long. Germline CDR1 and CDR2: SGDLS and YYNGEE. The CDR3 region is CASTPRMAEKSTDTQYF. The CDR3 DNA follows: TGTGCCAGCACCCCCCGGATGGCGGAGAAGAGCACAGATACGCAGTATTTT.

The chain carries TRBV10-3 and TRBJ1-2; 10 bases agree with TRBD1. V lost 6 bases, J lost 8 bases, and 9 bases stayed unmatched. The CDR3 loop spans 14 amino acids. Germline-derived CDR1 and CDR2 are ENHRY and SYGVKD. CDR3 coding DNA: TGTGCCATCAGGGGCCCGGGGACAGGGGTCGGCTACACCTTC. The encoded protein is CAIRGPGTGVGYTF.

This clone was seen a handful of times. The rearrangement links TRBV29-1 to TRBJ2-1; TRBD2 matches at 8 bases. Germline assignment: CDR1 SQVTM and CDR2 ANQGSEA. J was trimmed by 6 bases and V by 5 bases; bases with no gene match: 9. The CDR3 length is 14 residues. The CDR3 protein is CSVIPGLVGNEQFF. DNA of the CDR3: TGCAGCGTTATCCCGGGACTAGTGGGCAATGAGCAGTTCTTC.

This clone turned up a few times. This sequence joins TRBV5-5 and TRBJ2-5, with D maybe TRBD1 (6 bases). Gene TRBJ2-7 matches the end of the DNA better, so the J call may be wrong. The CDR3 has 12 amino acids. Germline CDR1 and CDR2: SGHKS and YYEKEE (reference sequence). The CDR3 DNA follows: TGTGCCCGGACAGCCTTCTCCTACGAGCAGTACTTC. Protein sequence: CARTAFSYEQYF.

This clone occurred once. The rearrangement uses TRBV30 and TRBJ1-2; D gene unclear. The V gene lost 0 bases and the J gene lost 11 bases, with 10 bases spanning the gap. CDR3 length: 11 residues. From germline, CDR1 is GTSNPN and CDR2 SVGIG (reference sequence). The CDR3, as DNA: TGTGCCTGGAGTGTTCCTACAGTATACACCTTC. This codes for CAWSVPTVYTF.

CDR3 residues: CASSSFMTEAFF. The CDR3 DNA is TGTGCCAGCAGTTCCTTTATGACTGAAGCTTTCTTT. The rearrangement joins TRBV6-5 to TRBJ1-1; no firm D call. V lost 4 bases and J 5 bases, leaving 8 bases between the germline ends. The CDR3 covers 12 residues. Germline CDR1 reads MNHEY; CDR2 reads SVGAGI.

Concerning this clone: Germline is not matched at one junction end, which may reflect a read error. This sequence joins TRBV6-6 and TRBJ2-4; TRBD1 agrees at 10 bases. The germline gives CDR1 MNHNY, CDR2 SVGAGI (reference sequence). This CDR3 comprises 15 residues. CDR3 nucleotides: TGTGCCGGCAGTTACTCCGGGACAGGGGTACACATTCAGTACTTC. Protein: CAGSYSGTGVHIQYF.

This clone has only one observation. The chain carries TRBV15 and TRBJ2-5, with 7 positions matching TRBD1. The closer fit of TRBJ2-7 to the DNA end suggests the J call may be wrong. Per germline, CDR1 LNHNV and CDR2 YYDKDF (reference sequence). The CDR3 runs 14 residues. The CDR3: CATSRDLRGYEQYF. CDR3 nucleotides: TGTGCCACCAGCAGAGATCTCAGGGGGTACGAGCAGTACTTC.

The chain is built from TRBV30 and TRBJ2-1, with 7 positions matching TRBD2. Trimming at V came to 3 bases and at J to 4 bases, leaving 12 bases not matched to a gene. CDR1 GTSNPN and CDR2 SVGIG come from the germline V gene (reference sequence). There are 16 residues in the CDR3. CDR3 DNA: TGTGCCTGGAGACCCCCAGGGAGGGGCGTTTACAATGAGCAGTTCTTC. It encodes CAWRPPGRGVYNEQFF.

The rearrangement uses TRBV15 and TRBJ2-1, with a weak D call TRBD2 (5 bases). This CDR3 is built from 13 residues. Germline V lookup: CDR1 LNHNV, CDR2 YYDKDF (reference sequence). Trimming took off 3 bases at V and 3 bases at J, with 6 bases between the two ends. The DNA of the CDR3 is TGTGCCACCAGCAGGGGGAGCTACAATGAGCAGTTCTTC. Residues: CATSRGSYNEQFF.

The CDR3 region is CASSQEYDSIQETQYF. In nucleotides, the CDR3 is TGCGCCAGCAGCCAAGAATACGACAGCATCCAAGAGACCCAGTACTTC. The chain links TRBV4-1 to TRBJ2-5; maybe TRBD1 (5 bases). This CDR3 comprises 16 residues. Per the germline V gene, CDR1 is MGHRA and CDR2 is YSYEKL. Deletions cut 0 bases from V and 1 base from J, with 12 bases between.

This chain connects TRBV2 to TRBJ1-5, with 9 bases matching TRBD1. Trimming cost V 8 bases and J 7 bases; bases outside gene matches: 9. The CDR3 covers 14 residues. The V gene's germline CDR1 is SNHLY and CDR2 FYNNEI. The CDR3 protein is CASGNTGGVQPQHF. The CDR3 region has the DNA TGTGCCAGCGGAAACACAGGGGGCGTCCAGCCCCAGCATTTT.

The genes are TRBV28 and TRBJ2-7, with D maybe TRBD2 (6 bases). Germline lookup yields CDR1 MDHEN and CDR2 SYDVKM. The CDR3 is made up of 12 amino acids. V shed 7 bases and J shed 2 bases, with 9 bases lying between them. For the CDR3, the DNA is TGTGCCAGCAAGGAGGGGCCCTACGAGCAGTACTTC. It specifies CASKEGPYEQYF.

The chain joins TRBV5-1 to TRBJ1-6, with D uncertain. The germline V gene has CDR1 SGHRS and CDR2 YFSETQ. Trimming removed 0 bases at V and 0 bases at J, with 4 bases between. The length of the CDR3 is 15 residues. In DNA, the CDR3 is TGCGCCAGCAGCTTGGCAGACTCCTATAATTCACCCCTCCACTTT. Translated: CASSLADSYNSPLHF.

Written as DNA, the CDR3 is TGTGCCTGGACCCAGGGCGGGGCGGGGTACCGCAATGAGCAGTTCTTC. It encodes CAWTQGGAGYRNEQFF. The chain has TRBV30 and TRBJ2-1, with a possible D match to TRBD2 (6 bases). Germline values: CDR1 GTSNPN, CDR2 SVGIG (reference sequence). The V gene lost 4 bases and the J gene lost 6 bases, with 22 bases spanning the gap. CDR3 length: 16 residues.

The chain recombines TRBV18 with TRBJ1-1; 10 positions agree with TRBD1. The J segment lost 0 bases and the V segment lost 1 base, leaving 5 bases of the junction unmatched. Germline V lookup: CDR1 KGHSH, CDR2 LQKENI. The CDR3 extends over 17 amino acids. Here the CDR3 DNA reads TGTGCCAGCTCACCACGGGACAGGGGTTCCATGAACACTGAAGCTTTCTTT. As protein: CASSPRDRGSMNTEAFF.

This CDR3 reads CSVDTGETQYF. The CDR3 DNA reads as TGCAGCGTTGATACTGGAGAGACCCAGTACTTC. The chain carries TRBV29-1 and TRBJ2-5, with D unresolved. The CDR3 sequence is 11 residues long. V was clipped by 3 bases and J by 4 bases, with 6 bases between them. Per germline, CDR1 SQVTM and CDR2 ANQGSEA. The full variable domain, rest sourced from reference TRBV29-1 and TRBJ2-5, is SAVISQKPSRDICQRGTSLTIQCQVDSQVTMMFWYRQQPGQSLTLIATANQGSEATYESGFVIDKFPISRPNLTFSTLTVSNMSPEDSSIYLCSVDTGETQYFGPGTRLLVL.

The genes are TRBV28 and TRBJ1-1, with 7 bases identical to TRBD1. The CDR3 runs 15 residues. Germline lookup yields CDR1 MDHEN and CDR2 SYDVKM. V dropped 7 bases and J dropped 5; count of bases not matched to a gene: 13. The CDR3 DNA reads TGTGCCAGCAACTCTCCTCCGACAGGGATAACTGAAGCTTTCTTT. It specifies CASNSPPTGITEAFF.

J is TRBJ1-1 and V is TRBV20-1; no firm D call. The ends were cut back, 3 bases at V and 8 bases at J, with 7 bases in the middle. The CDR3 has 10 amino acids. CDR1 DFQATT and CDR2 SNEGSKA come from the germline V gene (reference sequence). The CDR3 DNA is TGCAGTGCTAGGTCCAGAGAAGCTTTCTTT. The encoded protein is CSARSREAFF.

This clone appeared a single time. CDR3 nucleotide sequence: TGTGCCAGCAGCTTAAGGGCCCAGGGGGCTGGAAACACCATATATTTT. Amino acid sequence: CASSLRAQGAGNTIYF. This rearrangement joins TRBV7-9 to TRBJ1-3; 7 bases are shared with TRBD1. Germline CDR1 is SEHNR and CDR2 is FQNEAQ (reference sequence). The CDR3 consists of 16 residues. Losses at the gene ends were 2 bases for V and 2 bases for J; bases not matched to a gene: 6.

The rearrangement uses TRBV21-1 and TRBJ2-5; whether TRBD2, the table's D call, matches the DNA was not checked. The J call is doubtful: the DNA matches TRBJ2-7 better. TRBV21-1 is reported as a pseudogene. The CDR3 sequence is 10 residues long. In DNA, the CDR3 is TGTGCCAGAGTTGAGGGCGAGCAGTACTTC. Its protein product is CARVEGEQYF.

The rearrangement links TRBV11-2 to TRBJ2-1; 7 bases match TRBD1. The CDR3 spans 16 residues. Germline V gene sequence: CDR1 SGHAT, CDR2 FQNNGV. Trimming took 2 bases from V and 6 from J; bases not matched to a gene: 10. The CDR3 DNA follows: TGTGCCAGCAGCTTAACGGGGACAGCTAGGGGCAATGAGCAGTTCTTC. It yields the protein CASSLTGTARGNEQFF.

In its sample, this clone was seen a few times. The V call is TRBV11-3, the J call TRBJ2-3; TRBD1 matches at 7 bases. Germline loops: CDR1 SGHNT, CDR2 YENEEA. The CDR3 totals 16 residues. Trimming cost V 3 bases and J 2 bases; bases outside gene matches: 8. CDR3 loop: CASSFSHRGITDTQYF. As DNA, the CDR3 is TGTGCCAGCAGCTTTAGCCACAGGGGTATCACAGATACGCAGTATTTT.

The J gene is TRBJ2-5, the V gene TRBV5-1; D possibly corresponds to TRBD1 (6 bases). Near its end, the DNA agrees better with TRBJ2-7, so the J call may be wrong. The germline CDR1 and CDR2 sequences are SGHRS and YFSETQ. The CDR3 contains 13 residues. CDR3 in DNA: TGCGCCAGCAGCTTACAGGGTTCAAACGAGCAGTACTTC. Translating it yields CASSLQGSNEQYF.

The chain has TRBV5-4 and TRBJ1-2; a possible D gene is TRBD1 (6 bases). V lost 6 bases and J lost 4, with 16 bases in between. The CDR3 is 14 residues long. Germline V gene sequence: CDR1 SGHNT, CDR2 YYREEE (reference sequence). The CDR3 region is CASINTGIGYGYTF. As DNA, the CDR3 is TGTGCCAGCATCAATACAGGGATTGGCTATGGCTACACCTTC.

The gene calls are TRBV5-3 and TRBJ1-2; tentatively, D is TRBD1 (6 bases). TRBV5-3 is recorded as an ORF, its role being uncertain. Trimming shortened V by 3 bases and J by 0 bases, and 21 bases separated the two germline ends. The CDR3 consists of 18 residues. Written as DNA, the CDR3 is TGTGCCAGAAGCTCTAGAGCTCCGGGACACCGAGCTAACTATGGCTACACCTTC. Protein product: CARSSRAPGHRANYGYTF.

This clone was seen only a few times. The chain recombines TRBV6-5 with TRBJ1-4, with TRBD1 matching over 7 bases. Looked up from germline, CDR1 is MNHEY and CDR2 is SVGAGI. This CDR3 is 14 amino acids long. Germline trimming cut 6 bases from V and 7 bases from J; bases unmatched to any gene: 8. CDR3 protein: CASRPGQLSEKLFF. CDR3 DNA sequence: TGTGCCAGCAGACCGGGACAGCTTAGTGAAAAACTGTTTTTT.

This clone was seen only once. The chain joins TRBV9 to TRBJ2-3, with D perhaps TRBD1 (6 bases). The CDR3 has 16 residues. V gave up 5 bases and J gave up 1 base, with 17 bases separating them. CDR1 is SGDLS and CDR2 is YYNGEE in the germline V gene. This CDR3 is CASSGTTGPGTDTQYF. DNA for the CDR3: TGTGCCAGCAGTGGAACGACAGGCCCCGGCACAGATACGCAGTATTTT.

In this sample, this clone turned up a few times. As DNA, the CDR3 is TGTGCCTGGAGTAGACAGGGGTCGGGTGGCTACACCTTC. Its translation: CAWSRQGSGGYTF. This chain connects TRBV30 to TRBJ1-2, with 8 positions matching TRBD1. The CDR3 is made up of 13 amino acids. With 2 bases clipped from V and 7 bases from J, the junction kept 6 bases outside the gene matches. Per germline, CDR1 GTSNPN and CDR2 SVGIG (reference sequence).